This is a list of T cell receptor beta chains from one sample in a study of T-cell memory formation after mild COVID-19. TCRdb recomputed calls from the 5' RACE reads with MiXCR, one row per CDR3 protein. The sample carries 150,000 to 200,000 distinct CDR3 sequences, 16% recorded once. Input material: PBMCs or a T cell subset sorted from them (not recorded which). The receptors here all came from an adult woman who had mild COVID-19 (a few samples of this study predate the infection). Cell type and time point are not known. Each CDR3 is given with its conserved first and last residue. The D gene is left open where the match is weak. Expanded clones are given a class, and other clones once, few, many or no size at all.

J gene: TRBJ2-5; CDR3 length: 14; D gene: TRBD1; clone size: NA; V gene: TRBV20-1; CDR3 DNA: TGCAGTGCCCCGGACAGGGGGCTTAGGGAGACCCAGTACTTC; CDR3 protein: CSAPDRGLRETQYF
J gene: TRBJ1-2; CDR3 length: 12; D gene: NA; clone size: NA; V gene: TRBV24-1; CDR3 DNA: TGTGCCACCAGTGAAAACCTCTATGGCTACACCTTC; CDR3 protein: CATSENLYGYTF
J gene: TRBJ2-5; CDR3 length: 15; D gene: TRBD1; clone size: NA; V gene: TRBV7-2; CDR3 DNA: TGTGCCAGCAGCTTTTCCGGGACAGAGGGAAAGACCCAGTACTTC; CDR3 protein: CASSFSGTEGKTQYF
J gene: TRBJ2-7; CDR3 length: 15; D gene: TRBD2; clone size: NA; V gene: TRBV7-2; CDR3 DNA: TGTGCCAGCAGCCGACTAGCGGGATTGCCCTACGAGCAGTACTTC; CDR3 protein: CASSRLAGLPYEQYF
J gene: TRBJ1-2; CDR3 length: 13; D gene: NA; clone size: NA; V gene: TRBV29-1; CDR3 DNA: TGCAGCGTTGGGCAGGGAGCTAACTATGGCTACACCTTC; CDR3 protein: CSVGQGANYGYTF
J gene: TRBJ2-1; CDR3 length: 15; D gene: NA; clone size: NA; V gene: TRBV7-9; CDR3 DNA: TGTGCCAGCAGCTTAGTTGGCGGGATCCCCCATGAGCAGTTCTTC; CDR3 protein: CASSLVGGIPHEQFF
J gene: TRBJ2-7; CDR3 length: 13; D gene: NA; clone size: NA; V gene: TRBV27; CDR3 DNA: TGTGCCAGCAGTTTTCTTGAAGGTAGCGAGCAGTACTTC; CDR3 protein: CASSFLEGSEQYF
J gene: TRBJ2-3; CDR3 length: 15; D gene: TRBD1; clone size: NA; V gene: TRBV5-5; CDR3 DNA: TGTGCCAGCAGCTGGGGACAGGGGAACGCAGATACGCAGTATTTT; CDR3 protein: CASSWGQGNADTQYF
J gene: TRBJ1-1; CDR3 length: 12; D gene: NA; clone size: few; V gene: TRBV10-3; CDR3 DNA: TGTGCCATCGGGGCAGCTAACACTGAAGCTTTCTTT; CDR3 protein: CAIGAANTEAFF
J gene: TRBJ2-1; CDR3 length: 14; D gene: TRBD2; clone size: few; V gene: TRBV20-1; CDR3 DNA: TGCAGTGCTAGAGATAGCGGGGGGTCCAATGAGCAGTTCTTC; CDR3 protein: CSARDSGGSNEQFF
J gene: TRBJ2-7; CDR3 length: 11; D gene: TRBD2; clone size: few; V gene: TRBV6-1; CDR3 DNA: TGTGCCAGCAGTGAAAGAGCGGGGTCGTACTTC; CDR3 protein: CASSERAGSYF
J gene: TRBJ1-1; CDR3 length: 13; D gene: NA; clone size: few; V gene: TRBV29-1; CDR3 DNA: TGCAGCGTTCGGGACCAGGGGAACACTGAAGCTTTCTTT; CDR3 protein: CSVRDQGNTEAFF
J gene: TRBJ1-4; CDR3 length: 16; D gene: NA; clone size: NA; V gene: TRBV4-2; CDR3 DNA: TGTGCCAGCAGCCAAGATACAAGCCCAACTAATGAAAAACTGTTTTTT; CDR3 protein: CASSQDTSPTNEKLFF
J gene: TRBJ2-5; CDR3 length: 13; D gene: NA; clone size: NA; V gene: TRBV29-1; CDR3 DNA: TGCAGCGTTGTGGGGGATCTGGACGAGACCCAGTACTTC; CDR3 protein: CSVVGDLDETQYF
J gene: TRBJ2-3; CDR3 length: 18; D gene: TRBD2; clone size: few; V gene: TRBV4-3; CDR3 DNA: TGCGCCAGCAGCCAAGAGTGGACTAGCGGGAGTAAGGGGGATACGCAGTATTTT; CDR3 protein: CASSQEWTSGSKGDTQYF
J gene: TRBJ2-2; CDR3 length: 12; D gene: NA; clone size: few; V gene: TRBV10-3; CDR3 DNA: TGTGCCGCGGCCCTTCACACCGGGGAGCTGTTTTTT; CDR3 protein: CAAALHTGELFF
J gene: TRBJ1-1; CDR3 length: 17; D gene: TRBD1; clone size: NA; V gene: TRBV11-2; CDR3 DNA: TGTGCCAGCAGCTTAAGGGACAGGTCTTTTGGGGACACTGAAGCTTTCTTT; CDR3 protein: CASSLRDRSFGDTEAFF
J gene: TRBJ1-1; CDR3 length: 15; D gene: TRBD1; clone size: NA; V gene: TRBV20-1; CDR3 DNA: TGCAGTGCTAGAGACGCGCGGACAGGACGGACTGAAGCTTTCTTT; CDR3 protein: CSARDARTGRTEAFF
J gene: TRBJ2-1; CDR3 length: 15; D gene: NA; clone size: NA; V gene: TRBV12-3/TRBV12-4; CDR3 DNA: TGTGCCAGCAGTTTAGGGCGGGGACCCTACAATGAGCAGTTCTTC; CDR3 protein: CASSLGRGPYNEQFF
J gene: TRBJ2-1; CDR3 length: 15; D gene: NA; clone size: NA; V gene: TRBV7-9; CDR3 DNA: TGTGCCAGCAGCCAGGGGGGGCCGTCCTACAATGAGCAGTTCTTC; CDR3 protein: CASSQGGPSYNEQFF
J gene: TRBJ1-3; CDR3 length: 16; D gene: NA; clone size: NA; V gene: TRBV7-9; CDR3 DNA: TGTGCCAGCAGCCGCGGCCCCCCAGGATCAGGAAACACCATATATTTT; CDR3 protein: CASSRGPPGSGNTIYF
J gene: TRBJ1-1; CDR3 length: 12; D gene: TRBD1; clone size: NA; V gene: TRBV29-1; CDR3 DNA: TGCAGCGTTGAACAGGGGGGCACTGAAGCTTTCTTT; CDR3 protein: CSVEQGGTEAFF
J gene: TRBJ2-7; CDR3 length: 13; D gene: NA; clone size: few; V gene: TRBV24-1; CDR3 DNA: TGTGCCACCGAAGGGCCTAAAGGGGGCGAGCAGTACTTC; CDR3 protein: CATEGPKGGEQYF
J gene: TRBJ1-4; CDR3 length: 16; D gene: NA; clone size: once; V gene: TRBV5-1; CDR3 DNA: TGCGCCAGCAGCGGACCTCAGGGTATTGGAAATGAAAAACTGTTTTTT; CDR3 protein: CASSGPQGIGNEKLFF
J gene: TRBJ2-5; CDR3 length: 13; D gene: NA; clone size: NA; V gene: TRBV5-6; CDR3 DNA: TGTGCCAGCAGCTTGGACATCCAAGAGACCCAGTACTTC; CDR3 protein: CASSLDIQETQYF
J gene: TRBJ1-1; CDR3 length: 14; D gene: NA; clone size: NA; V gene: TRBV2; CDR3 DNA: TGTGCCAGCAGCAAACAGGGAGGTAGCACTGAAGCTTTCTTT; CDR3 protein: CASSKQGGSTEAFF
J gene: TRBJ2-2; CDR3 length: 13; D gene: NA; clone size: NA; V gene: TRBV7-9; CDR3 DNA: TGTGCCAGCAGCCGGAACTTAGTGGGGGAGCTGTTTTTT; CDR3 protein: CASSRNLVGELFF
J gene: TRBJ2-3; CDR3 length: 12; D gene: NA; clone size: NA; V gene: TRBV29-1; CDR3 DNA: TGCAGCGTAGTTCCGGGCACAGATACGCAGTATTTT; CDR3 protein: CSVVPGTDTQYF
J gene: TRBJ2-2; CDR3 length: 14; D gene: NA; clone size: NA; V gene: TRBV12-3/TRBV12-4; CDR3 DNA: TGTGCCAGCAGTTTAAATCTCGGGACCGGGGAGCTGTTTTTT; CDR3 protein: CASSLNLGTGELFF
J gene: TRBJ2-1; CDR3 length: 14; D gene: NA; clone size: NA; V gene: TRBV10-3; CDR3 DNA: TGTGCCATCAGTGACCAGGACCCCCGGAATGAGCAGTTCTTC; CDR3 protein: CAISDQDPRNEQFF
J gene: TRBJ1-1; CDR3 length: 15; D gene: NA; clone size: NA; V gene: TRBV24-1; CDR3 DNA: TGTGCCACCAGTGATTCTCGACAGAAGAACACTGAAGCTTTCTTT; CDR3 protein: CATSDSRQKNTEAFF
J gene: TRBJ2-6; CDR3 length: 18; D gene: NA; clone size: NA; V gene: TRBV7-8; CDR3 DNA: TGTGCCAGCAGCTTCCGGGACCCGATTCATTCTGGGGCCAACGTCCTGACTTTC; CDR3 protein: CASSFRDPIHSGANVLTF
J gene: TRBJ2-1; CDR3 length: 15; D gene: NA; clone size: many; V gene: TRBV5-5; CDR3 DNA: TGTGCCAGCAGCTTGGAAGTCGCCGGACTCCGTGAGCAGTTCTTC; CDR3 protein: CASSLEVAGLREQFF
J gene: TRBJ1-4; CDR3 length: 14; D gene: NA; clone size: few; V gene: TRBV29-1; CDR3 DNA: TGCAGCGTTGCGAGTTCAGGGGAGATCGGGAAACTGTTTTTT; CDR3 protein: CSVASSGEIGKLFF
J gene: TRBJ1-4; CDR3 length: 15; D gene: NA; clone size: NA; V gene: TRBV4-2; CDR3 DNA: TGTGCCAGCAGCCAAGAGGGGGGGCAGATTGAAAAACTGTTTTTT; CDR3 protein: CASSQEGGQIEKLFF
J gene: TRBJ2-7; CDR3 length: 14; D gene: TRBD1; clone size: NA; V gene: TRBV7-2; CDR3 DNA: TGTGCCAGCAGCGTGACAGGGTCTTGGTACGAGCAGTACTTC; CDR3 protein: CASSVTGSWYEQYF
J gene: TRBJ1-6; CDR3 length: 14; D gene: TRBD1; clone size: NA; V gene: TRBV5-1; CDR3 DNA: TGCGCCAGCAGCGTGGACAGGGGTAATTCACCCCTCCACTTT; CDR3 protein: CASSVDRGNSPLHF
J gene: TRBJ1-1; CDR3 length: 13; D gene: NA; clone size: NA; V gene: TRBV29-1; CDR3 DNA: TGCAGCGGTGCTTCTCGGGAGAACACTGAAGCTTTCTTT; CDR3 protein: CSGASRENTEAFF
J gene: TRBJ2-1; CDR3 length: 17; D gene: TRBD2; clone size: few; V gene: TRBV20-1; CDR3 DNA: TGCAGTGCTACGGGACTAGCGGGAGGAGGCTTGGGCGATGAGCAGTTCTTC; CDR3 protein: CSATGLAGGGLGDEQFF
J gene: TRBJ2-7; CDR3 length: 15; D gene: TRBD1; clone size: few; V gene: TRBV7-6; CDR3 DNA: TGTGCCAGCAGCTCTCCCGCCCGGGACAGACACGAGCAGTACTTC; CDR3 protein: CASSSPARDRHEQYF
J gene: TRBJ1-6; CDR3 length: 14; D gene: NA; clone size: NA; V gene: TRBV6-2/TRBV6-3; CDR3 DNA: TGTGCCAGCAGTTACTCCATCTCCAGGGGACCCCTCCACTTT; CDR3 protein: CASSYSISRGPLHF